Listed below are T cell receptor beta chains from one sample, sequenced in a study of T-cell reconstitution after alpha-beta-depleted transplantation in children. MiXCR, applied by TCRdb to the PCR reads, yields one record per CDR3 protein. The repertoire includes roughly 70,000 distinct CDR3 sequences, approximately 5% of them detected once, and 18% sits in the top ten. The source was PBMCs, mostly from graft donor cells, collected 180 days after TCRalphabeta/CD19-depleted stem cell transplant. Receptors were obtained from a boy in the first two years of life who had a stem cell transplant for acute myeloid leukemia, so the T cells may come from the graft donor. Both conserved end residues are part of each CDR3. The D gene is left open where the match is weak. Size tells how often a clone was seen (once, few, many) or the class of an expanded clone, and some rows leave it out.

D gene	V gene	clone size	J gene	CDR3 DNA	CDR3 protein
.	TRBV6-5	many	TRBJ1-2	TGTGCCAGCAGCCACGCCGGTACAGCGCCTTTCTATGGCTACACCTTC	CASSHAGTAPFYGYTF
TRBD2	TRBV12-3/TRBV12-4	many	TRBJ2-5	TGTGCCAGCAGTTTCTACCGGAGACTAGCGGGAGAGACCCAGTACTTC	CASSFYRRLAGETQYF
TRBD2	TRBV3-1	many	TRBJ2-5	TGTGCCAGCAGCCAAGAGATAGCGGGGGGGGAGACCCAGTACTTC	CASSQEIAGGETQYF
TRBD1	TRBV4-3	many	TRBJ2-2	TGCGCCAGCAGCCAAGATGGGACAGGGCTGAACACCGGGGAGCTGTTTTTT	CASSQDGTGLNTGELFF
.	TRBV30	many	TRBJ1-2	TGTGCCTGGAGCAAGGACGGACATAACTATGGCTACACCTTC	CAWSKDGHNYGYTF
.	TRBV12-3/TRBV12-4	many	TRBJ2-6	TGTGCCAGCAGCTCACCCCCTGGACGGTCCTCTGGGGCCAACGTCCTGACTTTC	CASSSPPGRSSGANVLTF
.	TRBV4-2	many	TRBJ2-7	TGTGCCAGCAGCCAAGCTGGCTTCAGCTCCTACGAGCAGTACTTC	CASSQAGFSSYEQYF
.	TRBV4-1	once	TRBJ2-6	TGCGCCAGCAGCCAAGATCCGGTAGTCGTAAGGAGGGGGTCTGGGGCCAACGTCCTGACTTTC	CASSQDPVVVRRGSGANVLTF
.	TRBV29-1	many	TRBJ1-2	TGCAGCGTTACGGGAGGGGCCTCGCTTAAAGGCTACACCTTC	CSVTGGASLKGYTF
.	TRBV20-1	.	TRBJ1-1	TGCAGTGCTCCAAGAGGACGGGAATGGGATGAAGCTTTCTTT	CSAPRGREWDEAFF
.	TRBV18	many	TRBJ2-3	TGTGCCAGCTCTCCTCAGGGGAGCACAGATACGCAGTATTTT	CASSPQGSTDTQYF
TRBD1	TRBV27	many	TRBJ2-1	TGTGCCAGCAGTTCTCGCTGGACAGGGGCCGGCAATGAGCAGTTCTTC	CASSSRWTGAGNEQFF
.	TRBV28	many	TRBJ2-5	TGTGCCAGCAGTTTATGGGGAGTCCAGACCCAGTACTTC	CASSLWGVQTQYF
TRBD2	TRBV5-1	many	TRBJ2-3	TGCGCCAGCAGCGTCGCCCCTAGCGGGGGGAGCACAGATACGCAGTATTTT	CASSVAPSGGSTDTQYF
.	TRBV6-1	many	TRBJ2-2	TGTGCCAGCACATGGGGGCTAGCGGACACCGGGGAGCTGTTTTTT	CASTWGLADTGELFF
.	TRBV27	many	TRBJ1-1	TGTGCCAGCAGTCACCGGGGTACCAACACTGAAGCTTTCTTT	CASSHRGTNTEAFF
.	TRBV12-3/TRBV12-4	many	TRBJ2-7	TGTGCCAGCAGTTTCTTGGGGGGCGCTTACGAGCAGTACTTC	CASSFLGGAYEQYF
.	TRBV20-1	many	TRBJ2-3	TGCAGTGCGTTGTCAATTACCACAGATACGCAGTATTTT	CSALSITTDTQYF
.	TRBV16	few	TRBJ1-5	TGTGCCAGCAGCCCTCCCGGCCGGGGACTCAATCAGCCCCAGCATTTT	CASSPPGRGLNQPQHF
TRBD2	TRBV7-9	many	TRBJ2-3	TGTGCCAGCAGCTTAGAGTCCAGCGGGGAGAGCACAGATACGCAGTATTTT	CASSLESSGESTDTQYF
TRBD1	TRBV6-5	many	TRBJ2-7	TGTGCCAGCAGTTACCCTGGACAGGGCGTAAAGTACGAGCAGTACTTC	CASSYPGQGVKYEQYF
.	TRBV9	.	TRBJ2-1	TGTGCCAGCAGCGTAGTCCGCGCGCCCGCGAGCTCCTACAATGAGCAGTTCTTC	CASSVVRAPASSYNEQFF
.	TRBV2	many	TRBJ2-2	TGTGCCAGCAGGACGGGGGTGTCGGAGACCGGGGAGCTGTTTTTT	CASRTGVSETGELFF
.	TRBV7-2	many	TRBJ2-5	TGTGCCAGCAGCCGTAGCACCCAAGAGACCCAGTACTTC	CASSRSTQETQYF
TRBD2	TRBV12-3/TRBV12-4	many	TRBJ2-5	TGTGCCAGCAGTTTAGAAGGGACTAGCGGGGGACAAGAGACCCAGTACTTC	CASSLEGTSGGQETQYF
.	TRBV18	many	TRBJ1-3	TGTGCCAGCTCACCACCCTCGGGCCAAAGGAGCTCTGGAAACACCATATATTTT	CASSPPSGQRSSGNTIYF
.	TRBV27	many	TRBJ2-6	TGTGCCAGCAGTTTATTAGTGGGGTCTGGGGCCAACGTCCTGACTTTC	CASSLLVGSGANVLTF
.	TRBV20-1	.	TRBJ2-7	TGCAGTGCTAGACCCGACAGCTACGAGCAGTACTTC	CSARPDSYEQYF
.	TRBV7-8	many	TRBJ1-4	TGTGCCAGCAGCTTACAACGAGGAGAAAAACTGTTTTTT	CASSLQRGEKLFF
.	TRBV20-1	many	TRBJ2-1	TGCAGTGCCGAGGGTAACTCCTACAATGAGCAGTTCTTC	CSAEGNSYNEQFF
.	TRBV20-1	many	TRBJ1-2	TGCAGTGCTAGCGGTAACTATGGCTACACCTTC	CSASGNYGYTF
.	TRBV4-1	many	TRBJ1-6	TGCGCCAGCAGCCGATGGACAGTTTTTAATTCACCCCTCCACTTT	CASSRWTVFNSPLHF
TRBD1	TRBV5-1	many	TRBJ2-7	TGCGCCAGCAGCTCAGGGGGCGATCTCGACGAGCAGTACTTC	CASSSGGDLDEQYF
TRBD1	TRBV6-1	many	TRBJ1-5	TGTGCCAGCACCCAGGGGGGGAATCAGCCCCAGCATTTT	CASTQGGNQPQHF
.	TRBV12-3/TRBV12-4	many	TRBJ2-5	TGTGCCAGCAGTCCGCCCTGGGGGGGCGCAGCGTACCAAGAGACCCAGTACTTC	CASSPPWGGAAYQETQYF
.	TRBV3-1	many	TRBJ2-1	TGTGCCAGCAGCCAAGATAGGGGTTCCTACAATGAGCAGTTCTTC	CASSQDRGSYNEQFF
.	TRBV7-9	.	TRBJ2-7	TGTGCCATCGGCCGAGGGCTGTTCTACGAGCAGTACTTC	CAIGRGLFYEQYF
.	TRBV19	many	TRBJ2-2	TGTGCCACGGGGACAAAGGCCGGGGAGCTGTTTTTT	CATGTKAGELFF
TRBD1	TRBV4-3	many	TRBJ2-5	TGCGCCAGCAGCCACTGGGACAGGGAGCGAGAGACCCAGTACTTC	CASSHWDRERETQYF
TRBD1	TRBV20-1	many	TRBJ1-5	TGCAGTGCTAGATTGGGGACAGGGGCGTACAATCAGCCCCAGCATTTT	CSARLGTGAYNQPQHF
.	TRBV4-1	many	TRBJ2-2	TGCGCCAGCAGCCAGCCAGGGGCCGGGGAGCTGTTTTTT	CASSQPGAGELFF
TRBD1	TRBV3-1	many	TRBJ1-1	TGTGCCAGCAGCCAAATAGTGACAGGGTGGAGTAACACTGAAGCTTTCTTT	CASSQIVTGWSNTEAFF
.	TRBV11-2	many	TRBJ2-4	TGTGCCAGCAGCTCTCCAGGGTACAGGGCCAAAAACATTCAGTACTTC	CASSSPGYRAKNIQYF
.	TRBV28	many	TRBJ2-1	TGTGCCAGCGGTAGATCCTACAATGAGCAGTTCTTC	CASGRSYNEQFF
TRBD1	TRBV12-3/TRBV12-4	many	TRBJ2-2	TGTGCCAGCAGTTTTGGGCAGGGGGCAAACACCGGGGAGCTGTTTTTT	CASSFGQGANTGELFF
.	TRBV7-2	many	TRBJ1-5	TGTGCCAGCAGCCTCGACGTGAATCAGCCCCAGCATTTT	CASSLDVNQPQHF
.	TRBV15	many	TRBJ1-1	TGTGCCACCAGATCCAGGGCGGACACTGAAGCTTTCTTT	CATRSRADTEAFF
TRBD1	TRBV7-2	many	TRBJ1-1	TGTGCCAGCAGCGCCGGGGACAGGGGGTTAGGAGCTTTCTTT	CASSAGDRGLGAFF
.	TRBV7-2	many	TRBJ2-1	TGTGCCAGCACCTCCCCGGGGGCCGACCGTTACAATGAGCAGTTCTTC	CASTSPGADRYNEQFF
.	TRBV5-6	many	TRBJ2-7	TGTGCCAGCAGCTTGGACACCCTCGCACGGGACGAGCAGTACTTC	CASSLDTLARDEQYF
.	TRBV7-2	many	TRBJ2-3	TGTGCCAGCAGCCCCCTGGGGCCATGGGGCACAGATACGCAGTATTTT	CASSPLGPWGTDTQYF
TRBD2	TRBV12-3/TRBV12-4	many	TRBJ2-1	TGTGCCAGCAGTTTTCGTAGCGGGGGTTACAATGAGCAGTTCTTC	CASSFRSGGYNEQFF
.	TRBV19	few	TRBJ2-3	TGTGCCAGTAGTATTATGGCGGGGACCACAGATACGCAGTATTTT	CASSIMAGTTDTQYF